One and the same sample provided the 10 T cell receptor beta chains below, sequenced in a study of T cell repertoires in cytomegalovirus infection. A single record per CDR3 protein comes from TCRdb applying MiXCR to the reads. The table shows 150,000 to 200,000 distinct CDR3 sequences, with around 15% occurring only once. Sequenced: PBMCs. Receptors originate from a human donor in good health (CMV status not recorded). Some clones in this sample may be carry-over from other donors' samples.

V is TRBV7-9 and J is TRBJ2-2; D unresolved. V shed 0 bases and J shed 6 bases, with 5 bases lying between them. CDR1 and CDR2 (germline): SEHNR, FQNEAQ (reference sequence). The CDR3 extends over 13 amino acids. CDR3 protein: CASSLAQSGELFF. The DNA of the CDR3 is TGTGCCAGCAGCTTAGCCCAGTCCGGGGAGCTGTTTTTT. Full variable domain (missing parts from reference TRBV7-9 and TRBJ2-2): DTGVSQNPRHKITKRGQNVTFRCDPISEHNRLYWYRQTLGQGPEFLTYFQNEAQLEKSRLLSDRFSAERPKGSFSTLEIQRTEQGDSAMYLCASSLAQSGELFFGEGSRLTVL.

This clonotype has ten or more counts. The chain is built from TRBV11-1 and TRBJ2-7; 10 positions agree with TRBD2. J lost 6 bases, V lost 7 bases, and 15 bases had no gene match. Per the germline V gene, CDR1 is SGHAT and CDR2 is FQDESV (reference sequence). The CDR3 length is 16 residues. In DNA form, the CDR3 reads TGTGCCAGCACCGGGACTAGCGCGGGGGGATCGGGCGAGCAGTACTTC. Translating gives CASTGTSAGGSGEQYF.

This clonotype showed up just a few times. The chain uses TRBV5-1 and TRBJ2-1, with 7 bases lining up with TRBD2. The CDR3 covers 14 residues. Per the germline V gene, CDR1 is SGHRS and CDR2 is YFSETQ. The V segment lost 5 bases and the J segment 2 bases; nucleotides outside the gene matches: 4. CDR3 in DNA: TGCGCCAGCAGGGGGGGGGAAACCTACAATGAGCAGTTCTTC. Its protein is CASRGGETYNEQFF.

The chain employs TRBV28 and TRBJ2-7; 10 bases align to TRBD1. The V gene's germline CDR1 is MDHEN and CDR2 SYDVKM. V was pared by 7 bases and J by 4 bases, with 7 bases of the junction left unmatched. This CDR3 spans 14 amino acids. The chain's CDR3 is CASTPGQGLYEQYF. As DNA, the CDR3 is TGTGCCAGCACCCCGGGACAGGGGTTGTACGAGCAGTACTTC.

This chain connects TRBV29-1 to TRBJ2-7; 8 bases align to TRBD1. CDR3 size: 13 residues. Germline CDR1 reads SQVTM; CDR2 reads ANQGSEA. With 7 bases clipped from V and 0 bases from J, the junction kept 5 bases outside the gene matches. The CDR3 sequence: CSARGPFSYEQYF. The CDR3 DNA reads as TGCAGCGCCAGGGGGCCGTTCTCCTACGAGCAGTACTTC.

This clonotype was detected ten times or more. This rearrangement joins TRBV3-1 to TRBJ2-3; the D is unclear. CDR3 length: 15 amino acids. CDR1 is LGHDT and CDR2 is YNNKEL in the germline V gene (reference sequence). V shed 1 base and J shed 0 bases, with 8 bases lying between them. The DNA for the CDR3 is TGTGCCAGCAGCCAAGGGCGCCCTAGCACAGATACGCAGTATTTT. Translation: CASSQGRPSTDTQYF.

The rearrangement uses TRBV25-1 and TRBJ1-2; D not resolved. Per the germline V gene, CDR1 is MGHDK and CDR2 is SYGVNS. Trimming shortened V by 2 bases and J by 3 bases, and 10 bases separated the two germline ends. This CDR3 has 14 amino acids. The CDR3 here is CASSENPVYYGYTF. CDR3 DNA: TGTGCCAGCAGTGAAAATCCAGTCTACTATGGCTACACCTTC.

This clonotype was seen once. V usage is TRBV5-5 and J usage is TRBJ2-1; TRBD1 matches 9 bases. The ends lost 4 bases at V and 5 bases at J; junction bases unmatched: 7. The CDR3 contains 15 residues. Germline lookup yields CDR1 SGHKS and CDR2 YYEKEE (reference sequence). The CDR3: CASSTGQGYNNEQFF. CDR3 DNA: TGTGCCAGCAGCACCGGACAGGGGTATAACAATGAGCAGTTCTTC.

This clonotype was counted a few times. The chain uses TRBV19 and TRBJ2-3; 11 bases agree with TRBD2. V shed 3 bases, J shed 1 base, and the junction held 3 bases outside the gene matches. Per the germline V gene, CDR1 is LNHDA and CDR2 is SQIVND (reference sequence). The CDR3 totals 16 residues. CDR3 nucleotides: TGTGCCAGTAGTATCAGACTAGCGGGGCGCACAGATACGCAGTATTTT. It is translated as CASSIRLAGRTDTQYF.

At least ten counts were recorded for this clonotype. CDR3 in DNA: TGTGCCAGCAGCTTGATAGGAGGCGAGACCCAGTACTTC. It translates to CASSLIGGETQYF. The V and J genes are TRBV12-3 or TRBV12-4 and TRBJ2-5; maybe TRBD2 (5 bases). V lost 6 bases and J 5 bases, leaving 13 bases between the germline ends. The CDR3 length is 13 residues.